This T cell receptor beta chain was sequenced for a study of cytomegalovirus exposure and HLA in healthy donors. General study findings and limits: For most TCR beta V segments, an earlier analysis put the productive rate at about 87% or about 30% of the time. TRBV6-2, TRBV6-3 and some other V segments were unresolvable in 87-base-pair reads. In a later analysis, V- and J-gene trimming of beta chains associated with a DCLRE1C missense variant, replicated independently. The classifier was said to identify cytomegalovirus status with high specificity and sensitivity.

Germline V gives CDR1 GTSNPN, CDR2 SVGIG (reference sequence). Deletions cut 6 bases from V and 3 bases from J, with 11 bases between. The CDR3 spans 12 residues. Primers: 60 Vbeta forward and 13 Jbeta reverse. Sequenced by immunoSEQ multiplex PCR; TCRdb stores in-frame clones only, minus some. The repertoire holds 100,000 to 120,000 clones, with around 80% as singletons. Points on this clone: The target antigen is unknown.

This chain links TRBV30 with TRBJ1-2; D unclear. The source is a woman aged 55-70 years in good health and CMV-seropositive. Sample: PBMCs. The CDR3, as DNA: TGTGCCTGCAGAGAGGGAGACTATGGCTACACCTTC. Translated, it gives CACREGDYGYTF.